This T cell receptor (beta chain) emerged from a study of blood T cell repertoires in COVID-19. Study-level information: The study drew acute and convalescent COVID-19 samples from the United States, Italy and Spain. PBMCs, B-cell-depleted T cells, or T cells were the source of the cDNA or gDNA that made up the material.

Between the trimmed V and J ends, which lost 1 base and 1 base, there was a span of 9 bases. Per germline, CDR1 SGHTA and CDR2 FQGNSA. The CDR3 is made up of 15 amino acids. Measured with immunoSEQ multiplex PCR; TCRdb has only the in-frame clones, and not every one. This sample has 140,000 to 150,000 clones, with around 91% found just once. The clonotype originates from an older woman with active COVID-19. J is TRBJ2-3 and V is TRBV7-2; D may be TRBD2 (5 bases). The sequencing input was peripheral blood. CDR3 region: CASSLGVARTDTQYF. The CDR3 DNA reads as TGTGCCAGCAGCTTAGGGGTAGCGCGCACAGATACGCAGTATTTT.